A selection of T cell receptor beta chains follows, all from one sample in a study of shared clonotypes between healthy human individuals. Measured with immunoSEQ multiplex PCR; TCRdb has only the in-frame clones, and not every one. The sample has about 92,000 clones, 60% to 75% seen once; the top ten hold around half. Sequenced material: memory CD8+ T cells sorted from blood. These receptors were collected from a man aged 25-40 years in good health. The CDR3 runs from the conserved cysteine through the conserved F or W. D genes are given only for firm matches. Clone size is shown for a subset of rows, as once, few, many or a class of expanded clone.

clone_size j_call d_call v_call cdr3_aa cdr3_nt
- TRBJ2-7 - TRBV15 CATSRGGGPYEQYF TGTGCCACCAGCAGAGGCGGCGGCCCCTACGAGCAGTACTTC
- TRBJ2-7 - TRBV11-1 CASSSSASYEQYF TGTGCCAGCAGCTCCTCCGCCTCCTACGAGCAGTACTTC
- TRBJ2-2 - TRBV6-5 CASSEVGHTGELFF TGTGCCAGCAGTGAGGTGGGCCACACCGGGGAGCTGTTTTTT
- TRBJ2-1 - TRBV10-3 CAISDGTYRNAEQFF TGTGCCATCAGTGACGGTACCTACCGCAACGCTGAGCAGTTCTTC
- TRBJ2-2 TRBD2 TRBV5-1 CASSPGLAGAGELFF TGCGCCAGCAGCCCGGGACTAGCGGGAGCCGGGGAGCTGTTTTTT
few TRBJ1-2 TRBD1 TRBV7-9 CASSPSDRNYGYTF TGTGCCAGCAGCCCTTCGGACAGGAACTATGGCTACACCTTC
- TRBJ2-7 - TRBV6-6 CASSSLYPSGSYEQYF TGTGCCAGCAGTTCCCTCTACCCCTCGGGGTCCTACGAGCAGTACTTC
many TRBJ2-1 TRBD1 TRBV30 CAWSDDRGYNEQFF TGTGCCTGGAGTGACGACAGGGGTTACAATGAGCAGTTCTTC
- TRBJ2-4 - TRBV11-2 CASSLSSRVLAKNIQYF TGTGCCAGCAGCTTATCATCCAGGGTACTAGCCAAAAACATTCAGTACTTC
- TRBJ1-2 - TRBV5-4 CASSLGGNYGYTF TGTGCCAGCAGCTTGGGGGGTAACTATGGCTACACCTTC
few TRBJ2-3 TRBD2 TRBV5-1 CASSLVAGADTQYF TGCGCCAGCAGCTTGGTAGCGGGAGCAGATACGCAGTATTTT
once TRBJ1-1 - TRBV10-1 CASPTVNTEAFF TGCGCCAGCCCAACAGTGAACACTGAAGCTTTCTTT
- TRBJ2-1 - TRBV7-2 CASSSIGGINEQFF TGTGCCAGCAGTTCGATTGGGGGTATAAATGAGCAGTTCTTC
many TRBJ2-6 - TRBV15 CATSRDNSGANVLTF TGTGCCACCAGCAGAGATAACTCTGGGGCCAACGTCCTGACTTTC
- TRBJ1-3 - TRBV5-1 CASSLVTGGDGNTIYF TGCGCCAGCAGCTTGGTTACGGGGGGCGACGGAAACACCATATATTTT
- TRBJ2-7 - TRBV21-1 CASRRLSGTDNSTSLRESF TGTGCCAGCAGACGGCTCTCCGGGACAGACAATTCTACGAGCCTAAGGGAGAGCTTC
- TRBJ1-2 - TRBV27 CASSLSGYYGYTF TGTGCCAGCAGTTTGTCAGGGTACTATGGCTACACCTTC
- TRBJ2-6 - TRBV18 CASSYQGSVGFAVSSGANVLTF TGTGCCAGCTCATATCAAGGTAGTGTTGGGTTCGCCGTTTCCTCTGGGGCCAACGTCCTGACTTTC
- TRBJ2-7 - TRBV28 CASSFLITYEQYF TGTGCCAGCAGTTTTCTGATCACCTACGAGCAGTACTTC
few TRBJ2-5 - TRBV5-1 CASSLIGNQETQYF TGCGCCAGCAGCTTGATAGGGAACCAAGAGACCCAGTACTTC
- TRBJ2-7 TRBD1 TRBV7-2 CASSLRDSYYEQYF TGTGCCAGCAGCTTAAGGGACAGTTACTACGAGCAGTACTTC
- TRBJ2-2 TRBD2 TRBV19 CASRSPGLAMTGELFF TGTGCCAGTAGATCTCCGGGACTAGCAATGACCGGGGAGCTGTTTTTT
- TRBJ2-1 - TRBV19 CASTSTGGDRAYNEQFF TGTGCCAGTACCTCCACAGGGGGGGACAGAGCTTACAATGAGCAGTTCTTC
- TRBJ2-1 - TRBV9 CASSDPLGYEQFF TGTGCCAGCAGCGACCCCCTGGGGTATGAGCAGTTCTTC
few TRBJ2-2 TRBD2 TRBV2 CASTANPGLADSNTGELFF TGTGCCAGCACCGCAAACCCAGGACTAGCGGACTCGAACACCGGGGAGCTGTTTTTT
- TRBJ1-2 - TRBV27 CASSKGHIYGYTF TGTGCCAGCAGTAAAGGACACATCTATGGCTACACCTTC